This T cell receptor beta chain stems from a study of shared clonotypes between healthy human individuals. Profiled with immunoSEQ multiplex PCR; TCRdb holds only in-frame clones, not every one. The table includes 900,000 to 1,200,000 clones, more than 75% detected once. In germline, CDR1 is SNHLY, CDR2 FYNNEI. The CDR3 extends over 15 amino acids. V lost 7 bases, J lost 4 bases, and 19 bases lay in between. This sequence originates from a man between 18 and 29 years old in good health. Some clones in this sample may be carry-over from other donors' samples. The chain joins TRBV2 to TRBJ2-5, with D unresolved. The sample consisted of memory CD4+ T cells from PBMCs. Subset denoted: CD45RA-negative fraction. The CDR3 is CASTTRLESSETQYF. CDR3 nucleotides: TGTGCCAGCACCACCCGGTTGGAATCGTCAGAGACCCAGTACTTC. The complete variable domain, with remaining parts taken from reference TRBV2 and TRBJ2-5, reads EPEVTQTPSHQVTQMGQEVILRCVPISNHLYFYWYRQILGQKVEFLVSFYNNEISEKSEIFDDQFSVERPDGSNFTLKIRSTKLEDSAMYFCASTTRLESSETQYFGPGTRLLVL.